The 17 T cell receptor beta chains below were found in one sample sequenced in a study of T cell responses to AZD1222 COVID-19 vaccine. Produced via immunoSEQ multiplex PCR; TCRdb's table is partial and in-frame only. The data hold approximately 94,000 clones, with 87% observed a single time. This material consisted of peripheral blood, taken on day 0 of AZD1222 vaccination. These receptors all stem from an adult in good health.

The chain has TRBV5-1 and TRBJ1-2; TRBD1 aligns across 8 bases. CDR3 length equals 14 residues. J lost 6 bases, V lost 3 bases, and 7 bases had no gene match. Germline V gene data show CDR1 as SGHRS and CDR2 as YFSETQ. The CDR3 DNA is TGCGCCAGCAGCTACAGGACAGGGACGCATGGCTACACCTTC. This codes for CASSYRTGTHGYTF.

V gene TRBV6-2 or TRBV6-3 combines with J gene TRBJ1-3, with D uncertain. The CDR3 covers 12 residues. V was trimmed by 5 bases and J by 5 bases, leaving 7 bases between them. The germline gives CDR1 MNHEY, CDR2 SVGEGT. The CDR3 sequence is CASSEGRNTIYF. Here the CDR3 DNA reads TGTGCCAGCAGTGAGGGAAGAAACACCATATATTTT.

This chain links TRBV19 with TRBJ1-1; perhaps TRBD1 as D (5 bases). The V and J ends lost 6 bases and 1 base respectively, with 9 bases between them. CDR3 length: 13 residues. CDR1 and CDR2 (germline): LNHDA, SQIVND (reference sequence). CDR3 in amino acids: CASRRQPNTEAFF. The CDR3 DNA follows: TGTGCCAGTAGGAGACAGCCGAACACTGAAGCTTTCTTT.

The chain has TRBV6-1 and TRBJ1-1; perhaps TRBD1 as D (6 bases). V was shortened by 2 bases and J by 4 bases, with 11 bases between the two germline ends. This CDR3 has 14 amino acids. CDR1 is MNHNS, CDR2 SASEGT, per germline. CDR3 DNA sequence: TGTGCCAGCAGTGAATTCGGGGGGGCCACTGAAGCTTTCTTT. Protein: CASSEFGGATEAFF.

This clone was counted only a few times. This chain uses TRBV14 with TRBJ1-2; a possible D gene is TRBD1 (5 bases). The CDR3 totals 16 residues. V lost 5 bases and J lost 6, with 22 bases in between. Germline CDR1 SGHDN, CDR2 FVKESK. CDR3 coding DNA: TGTGCCAGCAGCGGGGCAGGACGGCCCTCCATGGATGGCTACACCTTC. This sequence encodes CASSGAGRPSMDGYTF.

The gene calls are TRBV6-5 and TRBJ2-3; D is perhaps TRBD2 (5 bases). The CDR3 totals 11 residues. From germline, CDR1 is MNHEY and CDR2 SVGAGI. Trimming took off 6 bases at V and 4 bases at J, with 5 bases between the two ends. The CDR3 nucleotides are TGTGCCAGCAGGGGAGCAGATACGCAGTATTTT. Its translation: CASRGADTQYF.

The chain has TRBV6-5 and TRBJ1-3, with D possibly matching TRBD1 (6 bases). CDR3 length equals 15 residues. The germline V and J ends were trimmed by 6 bases and 0 bases, with 12 bases remaining between them. Germline assignment: CDR1 MNHEY and CDR2 SVGAGI. CDR3 coding DNA: TGTGCCAGCAGCAAAGGAGGGGGCTCTGGAAACACCATATATTTT. It translates to CASSKGGGSGNTIYF.

The rearrangement uses TRBV5-1 and TRBJ1-6; D gene unclear. Trimming cost V 0 bases and J 10 bases, with 8 bases left between them. This CDR3 comprises 13 residues. The germline CDR1 and CDR2 sequences are SGHRS and YFSETQ. For the CDR3, the DNA is TGCGCCAGCAGCTTGGCGGCGAACTCACCCCTCCACTTT. It codes for CASSLAANSPLHF.

The chain joins TRBV7-8 to TRBJ1-5, with 8 bases that match TRBD1. The CDR3 loop spans 15 amino acids. Germline trimming cut 7 bases from V and 4 bases from J; bases unmatched to any gene: 9. Germline assignment: CDR1 SGHVS and CDR2 FQNEAQ. CDR3: CASTRTGSLNQPQHF. Written as DNA, the CDR3 is TGTGCCAGCACACGGACAGGGTCGCTAAATCAGCCCCAGCATTTT.

The rearrangement links TRBV5-1 to TRBJ2-7; D gene unclear. CDR1 SGHRS and CDR2 YFSETQ come from the germline V gene. V was clipped by 7 bases and J by 2 bases, with 16 bases between them. This CDR3 is 14 amino acids long. CDR3 coding DNA: TGCGCCAGCTCGAGCCGGGCGGCTGCCTACGAGCAGTACTTC. Translation: CASSSRAAAYEQYF.

The V and J genes are TRBV25-1 and TRBJ1-4; D possibly corresponds to TRBD1 (6 bases). Trimming shortened V by 1 base and J by 6 bases, and 9 bases separated the two germline ends. The germline V gene has CDR1 MGHDK and CDR2 SYGVNS. CDR3 length equals 14 residues. The CDR3 here is CASSESQGHEKLFF. Here the CDR3 DNA reads TGTGCCAGCAGTGAATCACAGGGCCATGAAAAACTGTTTTTT.

This clone has only one observation. The genes are TRBV9 and TRBJ2-1; 9 bases fit TRBD2. Germline trimming cut 5 bases from V and 6 bases from J; bases unmatched to any gene: 9. Germline loops: CDR1 SGDLS, CDR2 YYNGEE. The CDR3 runs 15 residues. The CDR3 bases are TGTGCCAGCAGTAAAGCGGGGGGACAAACCAATGAGCAGTTCTTC. Its protein product is CASSKAGGQTNEQFF.

The rearrangement links TRBV4-3 to TRBJ2-1; D not resolved. Between the trimmed V and J ends, which lost 2 bases and 8 bases, there was a span of 10 bases. Germline CDR1 reads LGHNA; CDR2 reads YSLEER. The CDR3 spans 13 residues. This chain's CDR3 is CASSQLNVDEQFF. In nucleotides, the CDR3 is TGCGCCAGCAGCCAATTGAACGTCGATGAGCAGTTCTTC.

The chain links TRBV6-5 to TRBJ1-6, with a possible D match to TRBD1 (6 bases). The CDR3 is 15 amino acids. Trimming took 5 bases from V and 10 from J, leaving 18 bases between them. Germline CDR1 reads MNHEY; CDR2 reads SVGAGI. CDR3 in amino acids: CASSPGGQGISPLHF. The CDR3 bases are TGTGCCAGCAGTCCCGGGGGGCAGGGGATCTCACCCCTCCACTTT.

The gene calls are TRBV7-2 and TRBJ1-2, with TRBD1 as a possible D gene (6 bases). The CDR3 has 14 residues. Trimming removed 3 bases from V and 2 bases from J, with 10 bases in between. Germline-derived CDR1 and CDR2 are SGHTA and FQGNSA. The CDR3 protein is CASSFQGPNYGYTF. CDR3 nucleotide sequence: TGTGCCAGCAGCTTCCAGGGGCCGAACTATGGCTACACCTTC.

J is TRBJ2-3 and V is TRBV5-1; D remains ambiguous. The CDR3 is made up of 15 amino acids. Per germline, CDR1 SGHRS and CDR2 YFSETQ. With 2 bases removed from V and 1 base from J, the gap between germline ends came to 11 bases. CDR3 sequence: CASSLGSRGTDTQYF. In DNA, the CDR3 is TGCGCCAGCAGCTTAGGCAGTAGAGGCACAGATACGCAGTATTTT. Complete variable domain (other parts from reference TRBV5-1 and TRBJ2-3): KAGVTQTPRYLIKTRGQQVTLSCSPISGHRSVSWYQQTPGQGLQFLFEYFSETQRNKGNFPGRFSGRQFSNSRSEMNVSTLELGDSALYLCASSLGSRGTDTQYFGPGTRLTVL.

This sequence joins TRBV27 and TRBJ1-5; 7 nucleotides line up with TRBD1. Germline trimming cut 4 bases from V and 3 bases from J; bases unmatched to any gene: 12. Germline values: CDR1 MNHEY, CDR2 SMNVEV (reference sequence). There are 17 residues in the CDR3. CDR3 in DNA: TGTGCCAGCAGTTCAAGGACAGGCGGGAGAGACAATCAGCCCCAGCATTTT. This gives the protein CASSSRTGGRDNQPQHF.